Below are 3 T cell receptor beta chains sequenced from a single sample in a study of OX40 agonist ivuxolimab in advanced cancers. The data were produced by immunoSEQ multiplex PCR, yet TCRdb's version contains in-frame clones alone and is incomplete. The data hold roughly 100,000 clones, with approximately 80% observed a single time. The specimen was CD4+ or CD8+ T cells sorted from blood, collected in a trial of the OX40 agonist ivuxolimab. These receptors all come from an adult with an advanced solid tumor such as melanoma, head and neck, liver or kidney cancer.

The chain has TRBV19 and TRBJ2-6; D might be TRBD2 (5 bases). The CDR3 totals 18 residues. V was clipped by 7 bases and J by 5 bases, with 24 bases between them. Germline CDR1 reads LNHDA; CDR2 reads SQIVND (reference sequence). CDR3 loop: CASTSISGSGVRANVLTF. In nucleotides, the CDR3 is TGTGCCAGTACCTCGATCTCGGGATCGGGTGTTAGGGCCAACGTCCTGACTTTC.

The chain's CDR3 is CASSVGLGGRAATGELFF. DNA for the CDR3: TGTGCCAGCAGCGTAGGGCTCGGCGGGAGGGCAGCCACCGGGGAGCTGTTTTTT. The V call is TRBV9, the J call TRBJ2-2, with 9 bases matching TRBD2. The CDR3 contains 18 residues. The trim removed 0 bases at V and 4 bases at J, leaving 10 bases unmatched. Per the germline V gene, CDR1 is SGDLS and CDR2 is YYNGEE.

The rearrangement joins TRBV7-2 to TRBJ2-4; 8 nucleotides align to TRBD1. Germline V gives CDR1 SGHTA, CDR2 FQGNSA. CDR3 size: 15 residues. The junction had 6 bases not matched to a gene; V was cut back by 2 bases and J by 6 bases. The CDR3 loop is CASSLPSRGLNIQYF. For the CDR3, the DNA is TGTGCCAGCAGCTTACCCTCCAGGGGGCTAAACATTCAGTACTTC.